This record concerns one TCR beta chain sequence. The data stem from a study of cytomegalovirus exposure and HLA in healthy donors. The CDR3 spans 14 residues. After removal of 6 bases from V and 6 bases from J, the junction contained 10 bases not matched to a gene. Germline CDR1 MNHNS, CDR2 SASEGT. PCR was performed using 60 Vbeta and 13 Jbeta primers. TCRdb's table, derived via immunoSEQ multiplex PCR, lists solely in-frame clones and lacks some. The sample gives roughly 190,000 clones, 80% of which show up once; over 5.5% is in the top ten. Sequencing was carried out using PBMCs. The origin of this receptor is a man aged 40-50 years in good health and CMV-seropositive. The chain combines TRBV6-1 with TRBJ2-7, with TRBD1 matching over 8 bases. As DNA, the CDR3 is TGTGCCAGCAGAGCGACAGGGGACCTGCGCGAGCAGTACTTC. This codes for CASRATGDLREQYF.